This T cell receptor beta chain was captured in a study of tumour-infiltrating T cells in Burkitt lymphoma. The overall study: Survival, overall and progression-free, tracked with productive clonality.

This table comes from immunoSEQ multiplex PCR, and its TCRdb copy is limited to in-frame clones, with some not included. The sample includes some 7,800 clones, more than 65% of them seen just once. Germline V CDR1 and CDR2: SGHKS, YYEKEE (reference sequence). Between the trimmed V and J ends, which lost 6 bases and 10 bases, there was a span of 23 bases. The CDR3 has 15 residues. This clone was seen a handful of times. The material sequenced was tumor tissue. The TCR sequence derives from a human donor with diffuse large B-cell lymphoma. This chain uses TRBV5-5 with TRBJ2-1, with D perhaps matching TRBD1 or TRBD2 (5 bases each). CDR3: CASTPSGTSTYEQFF. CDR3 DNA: TGTGCCAGCACCCCATCCGGGACCAGCACGTACGAGCAGTTCTTC.